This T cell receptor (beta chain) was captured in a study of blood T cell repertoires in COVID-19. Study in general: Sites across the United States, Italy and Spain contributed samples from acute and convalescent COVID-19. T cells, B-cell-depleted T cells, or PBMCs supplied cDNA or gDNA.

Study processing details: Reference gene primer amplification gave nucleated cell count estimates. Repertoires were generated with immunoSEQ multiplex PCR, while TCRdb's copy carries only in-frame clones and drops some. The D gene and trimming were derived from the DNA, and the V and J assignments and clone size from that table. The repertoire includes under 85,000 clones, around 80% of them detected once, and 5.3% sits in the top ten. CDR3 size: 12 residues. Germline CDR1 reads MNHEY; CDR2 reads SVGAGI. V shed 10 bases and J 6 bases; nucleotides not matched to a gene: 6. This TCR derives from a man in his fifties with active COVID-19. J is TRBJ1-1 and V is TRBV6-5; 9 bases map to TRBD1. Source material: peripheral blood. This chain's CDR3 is CATWTGASEAFF. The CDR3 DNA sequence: TGTGCCACCTGGACAGGGGCTTCTGAAGCTTTCTTT.